The rows below give T cell receptor beta chains drawn from one sample of a study of cytomegalovirus exposure and HLA in healthy donors. Method: immunoSEQ multiplex PCR; TCRdb's copy keeps in-frame clones and lacks some. The sample contains around 300,000 clones, approximately 87% of which appear only once. The specimen sequenced was PBMCs. The origin of the receptors is a woman between 18 and 30 years old in good health and CMV-seronegative. Each CDR3 is given with its conserved first and last residue. Each record gives: D gene, J gene, clone size, V gene, CDR3 DNA, CDR3 protein. The D gene is left open where the match is weak. Not every row has a clone size; where given, it reads once, few, many or a size class.

>TRBD2|TRBJ2-1|NA|TRBV25-1
TGTGCCAGCAGTGCCCCTAGCGGGAGAAGCCTTTTGGATGAGCAGTTCTTC
CASSAPSGRSLLDEQFF
>NA|TRBJ2-7|NA|TRBV21-1
TGTGCCAGCAGCAAAGAGGCCGGGTTCCTCCGGCAGTACTTC
CASSKEAGFLRQYF
>NA|TRBJ2-2|few|TRBV28
TGTGCCAGCAGTTTATCCGGGACCGGGGAGCTGTTTTTT
CASSLSGTGELFF
>TRBD2|TRBJ2-1|NA|TRBV15
TGTGCCACCAGCAGAGGGCAGGGGGCCCCGACTAGCGGGAACAATGAGCAGTTCTTC
CATSRGQGAPTSGNNEQFF
>NA|TRBJ2-5|NA|TRBV29-1
TGCAGCGCTGGCTCTCCCGGTGGGGCAGAGACCCAGTACTTC
CSAGSPGGAETQYF
>TRBD1|TRBJ2-7|NA|TRBV6-1
TGTGCCAGCAGTGACTTTAACAGGGGCCACGAGCAGTACTTC
CASSDFNRGHEQYF
>NA|TRBJ1-3|NA|TRBV6-5
TGTGCCAGCAGATCCTCGGGAAACACCATATATTTT
CASRSSGNTIYF
>TRBD2|TRBJ2-7|NA|TRBV4-2
TGTGCCAGCAGCCAAGCGACTAGCGGACTTGGTTGGGAGCAGTACTTC
CASSQATSGLGWEQYF
>TRBD2|TRBJ2-7|once|TRBV4-1
TGCGCCAGCTCTAAGAATGCCGGGGGGGTAGAGCAGTACTTC
CASSKNAGGVEQYF
>TRBD1|TRBJ1-1|few|TRBV19
TGTGCCAGTAGTCTAGGGGACAGAGCGAACACTGAAGCTTTCTTT
CASSLGDRANTEAFF
>NA|TRBJ2-5|NA|TRBV11-2
TGTGCCAGCAGCTTAGGGGCAGGTGTTGGGGAGACCCAGTACTTC
CASSLGAGVGETQYF
>TRBD2|TRBJ2-5|NA|TRBV27
TGTGCCAGCAGTATTTTAGCGGGGGGGGAGACCCAGTACTTC
CASSILAGGETQYF
>NA|TRBJ2-3|NA|TRBV5-4
TGTGCCAGCAGCTCCGAACTGTCCACAGATACGCAGTATTTT
CASSSELSTDTQYF
>NA|TRBJ2-5|once|TRBV18
TGTGCCAGCTCCATCACCGGACAACAAGAGACCCAGTACTTC
CASSITGQQETQYF
>NA|TRBJ2-7|NA|TRBV5-6
TGTGCCAGCAGCTTGGTCGGGGTCCACGAGCAGTACTTC
CASSLVGVHEQYF
>NA|TRBJ1-1|NA|TRBV29-1
TGCAGCGGGGGACGGAGCGGGGAAGCTTTCTTT
CSGGRSGEAFF
>TRBD1|TRBJ2-7|NA|TRBV6-5
TGTGCCAGCAGTCGGGGACAGCACTACGAGCAGTACTTC
CASSRGQHYEQYF
>NA|TRBJ1-5|NA|TRBV30
TGTGCCTGGAGTGTCGGGGGGTCCGGTACGAATCAGCCCCAGCATTTT
CAWSVGGSGTNQPQHF
>TRBD1|TRBJ1-2|NA|TRBV5-1
TGCGCCAGCAGCTTAGGGAACAGGACAGGGTCGTTGATCCACTATTTGGGCTACACCTTC
CASSLGNRTGSLIHYLGYTF
>NA|TRBJ1-6|NA|TRBV2
TGTGCCAGCAGTCTGCGTGCGGATTCACCCCTCCACTTT
CASSLRADSPLHF
>NA|TRBJ2-7|NA|TRBV4-1
TGCGCCAGCAGCCAGGTTGGGCGGGGATACGAGCAGTACTTC
CASSQVGRGYEQYF
>TRBD2|TRBJ2-1|NA|TRBV2
TGTGCCAGCAAGCGGGGGTCCTACAATGAGCAGTTCTTC
CASKRGSYNEQFF
>NA|TRBJ1-4|NA|TRBV4-1
TGCGCCAGCAGCGCCATCACACCCCGGGGGGAAAAACTGTTTTTT
CASSAITPRGEKLFF
>TRBD2|TRBJ2-1|NA|TRBV10-2
TGCGCCAGCAGTGCTAGCGGGAGGTCCCATGAGCAGTTCTTC
CASSASGRSHEQFF
>NA|TRBJ2-2|NA|TRBV30
TGTGCCTGGAGCGTCCCTGAGCGGGTGCGGGGGGAGCTGTTTTTT
CAWSVPERVRGELFF
>NA|TRBJ1-4|NA|TRBV11-2
TGTGCCAGCAGCCCTATCGGAGCAACTAATGAAAAACTGTTTTTT
CASSPIGATNEKLFF
>NA|TRBJ2-1|NA|TRBV4-3
TGCGCCAGCAGCCAAGACCCGAGCGATTCGACCTACAATGAGCAGTTCTTC
CASSQDPSDSTYNEQFF
>NA|TRBJ2-7|once|TRBV6-1
TGTGCCACCGTTCGGGGTCCAACCTACGAGCAGTACTTC
CATVRGPTYEQYF
>TRBD1|TRBJ2-7|NA|TRBV7-2
TGTGCCAGCACGACAGGGGCTCCCTACGAGCAGTACTTC
CASTTGAPYEQYF
>NA|TRBJ2-7|NA|TRBV12-5
TGTGCTAGTGGTTTGGCCCCACTCTCGTTCGAGCAGTACTTC
CASGLAPLSFEQYF
>NA|TRBJ1-2|NA|TRBV11-1
TGTGCCAGCAGCTTAGGATCTGAGGGGACTTACTATGGCTACACCTTC
CASSLGSEGTYYGYTF
>NA|TRBJ2-2|NA|TRBV30
TGTGCCTGGAGTCCCACGCCGGGAAACACCGGGGAGCTGTTTTTT
CAWSPTPGNTGELFF
>NA|TRBJ2-7|NA|TRBV14
TGTGCCAGCAGCCAAGGGTGGGAGATCCTTGGCGAGCAGTACTTC
CASSQGWEILGEQYF
>NA|TRBJ1-1|NA|TRBV7-8
TGTGCCAGCAGCTTAATTTCAGTTAACACTGAAGCTTTCTTT
CASSLISVNTEAFF
>NA|TRBJ1-5|NA|TRBV7-2
TGTGCCAGCAGCCCCCGGACGGGAATCAATCAGCCCCAGCATTTT
CASSPRTGINQPQHF
>NA|TRBJ2-1|NA|TRBV21-1
TGTGCCAGCAGCCCCATCACAGGGGCTTCGGTTGAGCAGTTCTTC
CASSPITGASVEQFF
>TRBD2|TRBJ2-7|NA|TRBV5-1
TGCGCCAGCAGCTGGGAGACTAGCGGGAACTCCTACGAGCAGTACTTC
CASSWETSGNSYEQYF
>NA|TRBJ2-7|NA|TRBV18
TGTGCCAGCTCACCCCCGACACACCCCTACGAGCAGTACTTC
CASSPPTHPYEQYF
>NA|TRBJ2-7|NA|TRBV12-2
TGTGCAAGTCGCTTAGCGCATCTGGGGGCGGTATACGAGCAGTACTTC
CASRLAHLGAVYEQYF
>NA|TRBJ2-1|NA|TRBV10-3
TGTGCCATCAGCTTTGGGTCTAGCGAGTTTGCTGAGCAGTTCTTC
CAISFGSSEFAEQFF
>TRBD2|TRBJ2-7|NA|TRBV11-1
TGTGCCAGCAGCTTACGAGCGGGAGGGCCGGACGAGCAGTACTTC
CASSLRAGGPDEQYF
>NA|TRBJ2-1|NA|TRBV27
TGTGCCAGCAGCCAACAGGGCCGTGAGCAGTTCTTC
CASSQQGREQFF
>NA|TRBJ2-5|NA|TRBV18
TGTGCCAGCTCACCACCAGGCAGGCAAGAGACCCAGTACTTC
CASSPPGRQETQYF
>TRBD1|TRBJ2-3|NA|TRBV7-3
TGTGCCAGCAGCTTAGAGGGACAGGGGTTCACAGATACGCAGTATTTT
CASSLEGQGFTDTQYF
>TRBD2|TRBJ2-2|NA|TRBV19
TGTGCCAGTAGGGAGTGGACTAGCGGAGTGAACACCGGGGAGCTGTTTTTT
CASREWTSGVNTGELFF
>NA|TRBJ2-7|NA|TRBV6-1
TGTGCCAGCAGTGAAGGCGTAGCAAGCTCCTACGAGCAGTACTTC
CASSEGVASSYEQYF
>TRBD2|TRBJ2-1|NA|TRBV4-1
TGCGCCAGCAGCCATACTAGCGGGGACAATGAGCAGTTCTTC
CASSHTSGDNEQFF
>NA|TRBJ2-7|NA|TRBV28
TGTGCCAGCAGTTTAATCGGGGTCTTCGTGCAGTACTTC
CASSLIGVFVQYF
>TRBD2|TRBJ2-1|NA|TRBV6-4
TGTGCCAGCAGGCGCGGGAGCTCCTACAATGAGCAGTTCTTC
CASRRGSSYNEQFF
>NA|TRBJ1-4|NA|TRBV4-3
TGCGCCAGCAGCCGACGGGGTTCAGGAGGTGATGAAAAACTGTTTTTT
CASSRRGSGGDEKLFF
>TRBD2|TRBJ2-7|few|TRBV5-6
TGTGCCAGCAGCCTCCGGACTAGAGCCTACGAGCAGTACTTC
CASSLRTRAYEQYF
>TRBD1|TRBJ1-6|NA|TRBV14
TGTGCCAGCAGCCCACAGGGGGCCCTCCATAATTCACCCCTCCACTTT
CASSPQGALHNSPLHF
>TRBD1|TRBJ1-4|NA|TRBV27
TGTGCCAGCAGACGCCTAGGGACAGGGGATGAAAAACTGTTTTTT
CASRRLGTGDEKLFF
>TRBD1|TRBJ1-3|NA|TRBV7-3
TGTGCCAGCAGCTCCACAGGGGACTCTGGAAACACCATATATTTT
CASSSTGDSGNTIYF